A selection of T cell receptor delta chains follows, all from one sample in a study of gamma-delta T cells after stem cell transplantation. TCRdb re-analyzed the RT-PCR reads via CATT. The sample carries 2,000 to 3,000 delta-chain clones, around 6% recorded once. Sample: gamma-delta T cells. These receptors were obtained from a human donor. It is not recorded whose cells these are; they may come from a transplant donor. Each CDR3 is given with its conserved first and last residue. A D gene is named only where the DNA matches it firmly. Clone size, where shown, is once, few, many, or a class for clones that have expanded.

V: TRDV2; size: NA; J: TRDJ3; D: TRDD3; DNA: TGTGCCTGTGACACCGTTTCTCCTACTGGGGGATACGGAACCTGGGACACCCGACAGATGTTCTTC; CDR3: CACDTVSPTGGYGTWDTRQMFF
V: TRDV2; size: NA; J: TRDJ1; D: NA; DNA: TGTGCCTGTGACACGGTGACGCGGAAAGACACCGATAAACTCATCTTT; CDR3: CACDTVTRKDTDKLIF
V: TRDV2; size: once; J: TRDJ1; D: TRDD3; DNA: TGTGCCTGTGACACCGCCTATACTGGGGTGAAGAAGGATTGCGATAACCTCATCTTT; CDR3: CACDTAYTGVKKDCDNLIF
V: TRDV1; size: few; J: TRDJ1; D: TRDD3; DNA: TGTGCTCTTGGGGAATCTAACTGGGGGATAGGTAAACCCATCTTT; CDR3: CALGESNWGIGKPIF
V: TRDV2; size: NA; J: TRDJ1; D: TRDD3; DNA: TGTGCCTGTGACACCCGCGTTGTGTCCCTCTACTGGGGGATTCGACCTCATACTTACACCGATAAACTCATCTTT; CDR3: CACDTRVVSLYWGIRPHTYTDKLIF
V: TRDV2; size: medium-sized; J: TRDJ1; D: NA; DNA: TGTGCCTGTGACACTTTGGGGGCCCAGAACACCGATAAACTCATCTTT; CDR3: CACDTLGAQNTDKLIF
V: TRDV2; size: NA; J: TRDJ1; D: TRDD3; DNA: TGTGCCTGTGACACCGTAGCACTGGGGGACCCAGACAGTGACGATAAACTCATCTTT; CDR3: CACDTVALGDPDSDDKLIF
V: TRDV2; size: medium-sized; J: TRDJ3; D: NA; DNA: TGTGCCTGTGACACTGTACTTGGCTCCTGGGACACCCGACAGATGTTTTTC; CDR3: CACDTVLGSWDTRQMFF
V: TRDV2; size: medium-sized; J: TRDJ1; D: TRDD3; DNA: TGTGCCTGTGACACAGTCGGGGGGGATATCGACCCCGATAAACTCATCTTT; CDR3: CACDTVGGDIDPDKLIF
V: TRDV2; size: medium-sized; J: TRDJ1; D: TRDD3; DNA: TGTGCCTGTGACACCGTAGGCTGGGGGTCGAACACCGATAAACTCATCTTT; CDR3: CACDTVGWGSNTDKLIF
V: TRDV2; size: few; J: TRDJ3; D: TRDD3; DNA: TGTGCCTGTGACCAAGTACTGGGGGATACGCGGTCCTGGGACACCCGACAGATGTTTTTC; CDR3: CACDQVLGDTRSWDTRQMFF
V: TRDV2; size: medium-sized; J: TRDJ3; D: TRDD3; DNA: TGTGCCTGTGACACGATGTTGGGGGATACGCCCTTCTCCTGGGACACCCGACAGATGTTTTTC; CDR3: CACDTMLGDTPFSWDTRQMFF
V: TRDV2; size: medium-sized; J: TRDJ1; D: TRDD3; DNA: TGTGCCTGTGACACCGCCGGGATACTTAGGTACACCGATAAACTCATCTTT; CDR3: CACDTAGILRYTDKLIF
V: TRDV2; size: medium-sized; J: TRDJ1; D: NA; DNA: TGTGCCTGTGACACTCTTACTCCGCCGTACACCGATAAACTCATCTTT; CDR3: CACDTLTPPYTDKLIF
V: TRDV2; size: NA; J: TRDJ3; D: TRDD3; DNA: TGTGCCTGTGACACCGTACTGGGGGATTCAAGCTCCTGGGACACCCGAAAGATGTTTTTC; CDR3: CACDTVLGDSSSWDTRKMFF
V: TRDV2; size: medium-sized; J: TRDJ1; D: TRDD3; DNA: TGTGCCTGTGACACCGTGACCCTGGGGGATACTAGGGAACTCATCTTT; CDR3: CACDTVTLGDTRELIF
V: TRDV2; size: medium-sized; J: TRDJ1; D: NA; DNA: TGTGCCTGTGACACTGAATGGATATTAGGCGATAAAGCCGATAAACTCATCTTT; CDR3: CACDTEWILGDKADKLIF
V: TRDV2; size: few; J: TRDJ3; D: NA; DNA: TGTGCCTGTGACACCGCGTCTCCCGACTGGGACACCCGACAGATGTTTTTC; CDR3: CACDTASPDWDTRQMFF
V: TRDV2; size: large; J: TRDJ1; D: TRDD3; DNA: TGTGCCTGTGACAGGCTGGGGGAATCCGATAAACTCATCTTT; CDR3: CACDRLGESDKLIF
V: TRDV2; size: medium-sized; J: TRDJ4; D: TRDD3; DNA: TGTGCCTGTGACACGCTGGGGGATACAGGGGGGGACCTGATCTTT; CDR3: CACDTLGDTGGDLIF
V: TRDV2; size: medium-sized; J: TRDJ1; D: TRDD3; DNA: TGTGCCTGTGACTCCTTACTGGGGGATACGTCAAGTAGCCGTCGTCCCGATAAACTCATCTTT; CDR3: CACDSLLGDTSSSRRPDKLIF
V: TRDV2; size: medium-sized; J: TRDJ1; D: TRDD3; DNA: TGTGCCTGTGACACCTTACTGGGGGATGATAAACTCATCTTT; CDR3: CACDTLLGDDKLIF
V: TRDV2; size: medium-sized; J: TRDJ1; D: NA; DNA: TGTGCCTGTGACACCGTCTGGGACACCGATAAACTCATCTTT; CDR3: CACDTVWDTDKLIF
V: TRDV2; size: medium-sized; J: TRDJ1; D: TRDD3; DNA: TGTGCCTGTGACACGATTATTACTGGGGGGACCCCGGGAAACACCGATAAACTCATCTTT; CDR3: CACDTIITGGTPGNTDKLIF
V: TRDV2; size: large; J: TRDJ2; D: NA; DNA: TGTGCCTGTGACCCCCTTGTGGGGGCTAGGACAGCACAACTCTTCTTT; CDR3: CACDPLVGARTAQLFF
V: TRDV2; size: medium-sized; J: TRDJ1; D: TRDD3; DNA: TGTGCCTGTGACTCCATATCTGGGGGACCCTCTACACACACCGATAAACTCATCTTT; CDR3: CACDSISGGPSTHTDKLIF
V: TRDV2; size: few; J: TRDJ1; D: NA; DNA: TGTGCCTGTGACACGATCGGGCCCACCGATAAACTCATCTTT; CDR3: CACDTIGPTDKLIF
V: TRDV2; size: few; J: TRDJ3; D: TRDD3; DNA: TGTGCCTGTGACACCGCTTTTTCTGGGGGAACCAGCTCCTGGGACACCCGACAGATGTTTTTC; CDR3: CACDTAFSGGTSSWDTRQMFF
V: TRDV2; size: medium-sized; J: TRDJ1; D: TRDD3; DNA: TGTGCCTGTGACCCCATTACTGGGGGATACGCTCTATGGGACACCGATAAACTCATCTTT; CDR3: CACDPITGGYALWDTDKLIF
V: TRDV2; size: few; J: TRDJ1; D: TRDD3; DNA: TGTGCCTGTGATACGCTGGGGGATAACGCCGATAAACTCATCTTT; CDR3: CACDTLGDNADKLIF
V: TRDV2; size: medium-sized; J: TRDJ1; D: TRDD3; DNA: TGTGCCTGTGACCCGGTCGGACCCACGGGGATACGCCAGGGAAACACCGATAAACTCATCTTT; CDR3: CACDPVGPTGIRQGNTDKLIF
V: TRDV2; size: medium-sized; J: TRDJ2; D: NA; DNA: TGTGCCTGTGACACCGCTTGGGGCCAAAACCCCACTTTGACAGCACAACTCTTCTTT; CDR3: CACDTAWGQNPTLTAQLFF
V: TRDV2; size: few; J: TRDJ1; D: TRDD3; DNA: TGTGCCTGTGACACCCTGGGACTGGGGGACCCTCTTACCGATAAACTCATCTTT; CDR3: CACDTLGLGDPLTDKLIF
V: TRDV2; size: medium-sized; J: TRDJ1; D: TRDD3; DNA: TGTGCCTGTGACATACTGGGGGATACAGGGTCCACCGATAAACTCATCTTT; CDR3: CACDILGDTGSTDKLIF
V: TRDV2; size: NA; J: TRDJ1; D: NA; DNA: TGTGCCTGTGACCCGATTTGGGGGTTTGCCGATAAGCTCATCTTT; CDR3: CACDPIWGFADKLIF
V: TRDV2; size: medium-sized; J: TRDJ3; D: NA; DNA: TGTGCCTGTGACACCGTTACGGCCAGCTCCTGGGACACCCGACAGATGTTTTTC; CDR3: CACDTVTASSWDTRQMFF
V: TRDV2; size: medium-sized; J: TRDJ1; D: NA; DNA: TGTGCCTGTGACACCGTGAATGAAGGGTTAAGGGCGACCGATAAACTCATCTTT; CDR3: CACDTVNEGLRATDKLIF
V: TRDV2; size: NA; J: TRDJ3; D: TRDD3; DNA: TGTGCCTGTGACACCCTACTGGGGGAAAGCTCCTGGGACACCCGACAGATGTTTTTC; CDR3: CACDTLLGESSWDTRQMFF
V: TRDV2; size: medium-sized; J: TRDJ1; D: TRDD3; DNA: TGTGCCTGTGACACCCTCAGTCCCGGGGGATACGGGGCTTACACCGATAAACTCATCTTT; CDR3: CACDTLSPGGYGAYTDKLIF
V: TRDV2; size: NA; J: TRDJ1; D: TRDD3; DNA: TGTGCCTGTGACACCGTCGCGACTGGGGGATCGGAAGGCGATAAACTCATCTTT; CDR3: CACDTVATGGSEGDKLIF
V: TRDV2; size: few; J: TRDJ1; D: TRDD3; DNA: TGTGCCTGTGACACGGTAGGAGGGACCGGCGACTGGGGGATACGAGGGTTGTACACCGATAAACTCATCTTT; CDR3: CACDTVGGTGDWGIRGLYTDKLIF
V: TRDV2; size: NA; J: TRDJ1; D: NA; DNA: TGTGCCTGTGACTCCTTGGGGGCTTACACCGATAACCTCATCTTT; CDR3: CACDSLGAYTDNLIF
V: TRDV2; size: medium-sized; J: TRDJ1; D: NA; DNA: TGTGCCTGTGACACCGTCGGGCCCCGGGTGGATAAACTCATCTTT; CDR3: CACDTVGPRVDKLIF
V: TRDV2; size: few; J: TRDJ1; D: TRDD3; DNA: TGTGCCTGTGACGTTATGGGGGATACGTGGAGCTACACCGATAAACTCATCTTT; CDR3: CACDVMGDTWSYTDKLIF
V: TRDV2; size: NA; J: TRDJ1; D: TRDD3; DNA: TGTGCCTGTGACCCCGTAACTGGGGATACGTGGAGCTACACCGATAAACTCATCTTT; CDR3: CACDPVTGDTWSYTDKLIF
V: TRDV1; size: NA; J: TRDJ1; D: NA; DNA: TGTGCTCTTGGGGACCCGCCAGCCCATAAACTCATCTTT; CDR3: CALGDPPAHKLIF
V: TRDV2; size: NA; J: TRDJ1; D: TRDD3; DNA: TGTGCCTGTGACACCGTCTCTGGGGGATACGCGACCGATAAACTCATCTTT; CDR3: CACDTVSGGYATDKLIF
V: TRDV2; size: once; J: TRDJ1; D: TRDD2; DNA: TGTGCCTGTGACCCCCTTCCTACCCTGGTGATACGCGAGGAGGGGTACACCGATAAACTCATCTTT; CDR3: CACDPLPTLVIREEGYTDKLIF
V: TRDV2; size: medium-sized; J: TRDJ1; D: NA; DNA: TGTGCCTGTGACACCGTTAGGGCCGAAGCACCTGATAAACTCATCTTT; CDR3: CACDTVRAEAPDKLIF
V: TRDV2; size: medium-sized; J: TRDJ1; D: TRDD3; DNA: TGTGCCTGTGACACTGTGGGGGATACCTACACCGATAAACTCATCTTT; CDR3: CACDTVGDTYTDKLIF